Sequencing of this T cell receptor (beta chain) was carried out in a study of blood T cells in healthy people across ages. CDR3 length equals 16 residues. V dropped 3 bases and J dropped 1; count of bases not matched to a gene: 5. Germline V CDR1 and CDR2: LGHNA, YNFKEQ. Extraction of total RNA produced a minimum of 5 micrograms from each sample. Overall study results and limits: Naive CD4+ cells and diversity were both higher in long-lived donors than in aged donors.

The authors ran a second PCR of about 7 to 11 cycles using a sample-barcoded 5' primer and a J-beta primer mix. Each CDR3 protein gets one entry after TCRdb re-called the 5' RACE reads with MiXCR. The data contain roughly 1,700,000 distinct CDR3 sequences, approximately 30% of them singletons. This clonotype occurred many times. The antigen is undetermined. This TCR was sampled from a woman aged 25 to 39 in good health. This chain connects TRBV4-2 to TRBJ2-1, with TRBD2 matching over 8 bases. Source material: blood. CDR3 bases: TGTGCCAGCAGCCATCTTAGCGGGGAATCCTACAATGAGCAGTTCTTC. It codes for CASSHLSGESYNEQFF.